A single sample is the source of the 25 T cell receptor beta chains below, sequenced in a study of blood T cell repertoires in COVID-19. The repertoire was sequenced with immunoSEQ multiplex PCR; TCRdb's copy has only in-frame clones and lacks some. Of some 110,000 clones listed, about 75% are singletons. Sequencing was done on a sample of peripheral blood. These receptor sequences come from a woman between 65 and 79 years old with acute or convalescent COVID-19.

The V call is TRBV7-2, the J call TRBJ1-5; TRBD1 agrees at 11 bases. The CDR3 totals 18 residues. V lost 0 bases and J lost 5; bases outside the gene matches: 9. Germline assignment: CDR1 SGHTA and CDR2 FQGNSA. The CDR3 spells CASSLAPPGQGEYQPQHF. The CDR3 DNA reads TGTGCCAGCAGCTTAGCGCCCCCGGGACAGGGGGAATATCAGCCCCAGCATTTT. Using reference TRBV7-2 and TRBJ1-5 for the parts outside the CDR3, the full variable domain is GAGVSQSPSNKVTEKGKDVELRCDPISGHTALYWYRQSLGQGLEFLIYFQGNSAPDKSGLPSDRFSAERTGGSVSTLTIQRTQQEDSAVYLCASSLAPPGQGEYQPQHFGDGTRLSIL.

This clone appeared many times. The chain combines TRBV25-1 with TRBJ1-6, with TRBD1 as a possible D gene (6 bases). The V gene lost 1 base and the J gene lost 7 bases, with 14 bases spanning the gap. The CDR3 spans 16 residues. CDR1 is MGHDK, CDR2 SYGVNS, per germline. CDR3 residues: CASSESGRGGNSPLHF. In nucleotides, the CDR3 is TGTGCCAGCAGTGAATCCGGGCGGGGGGGCAATTCACCCCTCCACTTT.

In its sample, this clone was seen a few times. This chain uses TRBV25-1 with TRBJ2-1; 12 nucleotides align to TRBD1. V lost 3 bases to trimming and J lost 15 bases; unmatched junction nucleotides: 6. The length of the CDR3 is 13 residues. The germline V gene encodes CDR1 MGHDK and CDR2 SYGVNS. The CDR3 DNA follows: TGTGCCAGCAGTGATTCCGGGACAGGGGGCCGGTTCTTC. Its translation is CASSDSGTGGRFF.

The V and J genes are TRBV29-1 and TRBJ2-2, with 8 bases fitting TRBD2. J gave up 0 bases and V 7 bases, and 10 bases lay outside the gene matches. The CDR3 runs to 16 residues. Per germline, CDR1 SQVTM and CDR2 ANQGSEA. CDR3 nucleotides: TGCAGCGCCCAACCGCAGACTAGCGCGAACACCGGGGAGCTGTTTTTT. It specifies CSAQPQTSANTGELFF.

Written as DNA, the CDR3 is TGTGCCAGCAGCTCCGACAGAGTAATTCACCCCCTCCACTTT. This gives the protein CASSSDRVIHPLHF. This rearrangement joins TRBV6-2 or TRBV6-3 to TRBJ1-6; possibly TRBD1 for D (5 bases). The CDR3 is 14 amino acids. V was cut by 6 bases and J by 13 bases, with 19 bases left in between. From germline, CDR1 is MNHEY and CDR2 SVGEGT.

V is TRBV4-1 and J is TRBJ1-2; the D is unclear. Germline assignment: CDR1 MGHRA and CDR2 YSYEKL. The CDR3 covers 14 residues. Trimming stripped 0 bases from V and 7 bases from J, with 12 bases between. CDR3 DNA: TGCGCCAGCAGCCAAGAGGTGACTCTTGTTGGCTACACCTTC. Protein: CASSQEVTLVGYTF.

This chain joins TRBV24-1 and TRBJ2-5, with no clear D. Germline V gene sequence: CDR1 KGHDR, CDR2 SFDVKD. The CDR3 totals 12 residues. V was trimmed by 5 bases and J by 5 bases, leaving 8 bases between them. The CDR3 protein is CATSGNSETQYF. CDR3 DNA sequence: TGTGCCACCAGTGGAAATAGCGAGACCCAGTACTTC.

The V gene is TRBV5-1, the J gene TRBJ1-3; 8 bases match TRBD1. The CDR3 is 17 residues long. CDR1 is SGHRS, CDR2 YFSETQ, per germline. J lost 0 bases, V lost 4 bases, and 9 bases had no gene match. The CDR3 DNA is TGCGCCAGCAGCCCCGGACAGGGTCCGTCCTCTGGAAACACCATATATTTT. This sequence encodes CASSPGQGPSSGNTIYF.

This clone occurred a few times. The J gene is TRBJ1-1, the V gene TRBV19, with TRBD1 matching over 8 bases. Per the germline V gene, CDR1 is LNHDA and CDR2 is SQIVND (reference sequence). The CDR3 has 15 amino acids. Unmatched junction bases numbered 9, after V lost 7 bases and J lost 2 bases. The CDR3 reads CASKAQGGGNTEAFF. In DNA, the CDR3 is TGTGCCAGTAAGGCACAGGGGGGGGGTAACACTGAAGCTTTCTTT.

The chain couples TRBV20-1 to TRBJ2-3, with 12 positions matching TRBD2. Germline V CDR1 and CDR2: DFQATT, SNEGSKA (reference sequence). With 3 bases clipped from V and 3 bases from J, the junction kept 4 bases outside the gene matches. CDR3 length equals 15 residues. CDR3 amino acids: CSASPLAGGTDTQYF. CDR3 coding DNA: TGCAGTGCTAGTCCACTAGCGGGGGGAACAGATACGCAGTATTTT.

The chain uses TRBV28 and TRBJ1-1; 7 bases agree with TRBD1. Losses at the gene ends were 5 bases for V and 4 bases for J; bases not matched to a gene: 4. CDR1 MDHEN and CDR2 SYDVKM come from the germline V gene. CDR3 size: 13 residues. DNA of the CDR3: TGTGCCAGCAGTCGGGCAGGGGGCACTGAAGCTTTCTTT. Translating gives CASSRAGGTEAFF.

The V and J genes are TRBV7-9 and TRBJ2-2; D gene unclear. V was shortened by 1 base and J by 5 bases, with 11 bases between the two germline ends. Germline V gene sequence: CDR1 SEHNR, CDR2 FQNEAQ (reference sequence). The CDR3 totals 15 residues. This CDR3 reads CASSLDGFRTGELFF. For the CDR3, the DNA is TGTGCCAGCAGCTTAGACGGGTTCCGGACCGGGGAGCTGTTTTTT.

The CDR3 spells CATSRDPLGETGYTEAFF. The CDR3 coding sequence is TGTGCCACCAGCAGAGACCCCCTCGGTGAGACAGGATACACTGAAGCTTTCTTT. The chain recombines TRBV15 with TRBJ1-1; D perhaps matches TRBD1 (6 bases). Germline values: CDR1 LNHNV, CDR2 YYDKDF (reference sequence). Deletions cut 0 bases from V and 3 bases from J, with 20 bases between. The CDR3 sequence is 18 residues long.

In its sample, this clone was seen a few times. This rearrangement joins TRBV18 to TRBJ1-4, with a possible D match to TRBD1 (5 bases). This CDR3 is 16 amino acids long. Trimming took 2 bases from V and 4 from J, leaving 14 bases between them. Germline values: CDR1 KGHSH, CDR2 LQKENI. The CDR3 sequence: CASSPGLTADNEKLFF. The CDR3 DNA reads TGTGCCAGCTCACCAGGGCTGACAGCAGATAATGAAAAACTGTTTTTT.

The chain has TRBV15 and TRBJ2-1; D is perhaps TRBD1 (7 bases). This CDR3 has 16 amino acids. Looked up from germline, CDR1 is LNHNV and CDR2 is YYDKDF (reference sequence). V was pared by 5 bases and J by 3 bases, with 17 bases between. The CDR3 coding sequence is TGTGCCACCAGCTCCCAGGGGGGAAACCTCTACAATGAGCAGTTCTTC. It encodes CATSSQGGNLYNEQFF. The full variable domain, completed using reference TRBV15 and TRBJ2-1, is DAMVIQNPRYQVTQFGKPVTLSCSQTLNHNVMYWYQQKSSQAPKLLFHYYDKDFNNEADTPDNFQSRRPNTSFCFLDIRSPGLGDTAMYLCATSSQGGNLYNEQFFGPGTRLTVL.

The chain uses TRBV28 and TRBJ2-7; maybe TRBD1 (6 bases). With 4 bases removed from V and 5 bases from J, the gap between germline ends came to 12 bases. This CDR3 is 13 amino acids long. Germline lookup yields CDR1 MDHEN and CDR2 SYDVKM. The CDR3 sequence is CASSSGDLDEQYF. The CDR3, as DNA: TGTGCCAGCAGTTCAGGGGACCTCGACGAGCAGTACTTC.

The gene calls are TRBV6-6 and TRBJ2-3, with 10 nucleotides matching TRBD2. CDR1 and CDR2 (germline): MNHNY, SVGAGI (reference sequence). Trimming took 8 bases from V and 2 from J; bases not matched to a gene: 7. This CDR3 contains 15 residues. The CDR3: CASLSGTSDTDTQYF. For the CDR3, the DNA is TGTGCCAGCCTCTCCGGGACTAGCGACACAGATACGCAGTATTTT.

This clone was seen more than once but under ten times. CDR3 residues: CASSPVSTGDGYTF. The DNA of the CDR3 is TGTGCCAGCTCACCCGTCAGTACAGGGGATGGCTACACCTTC. J is TRBJ1-2 and V is TRBV18; 7 nucleotides line up with TRBD1. Germline loops: CDR1 KGHSH, CDR2 LQKENI. V shed 3 bases and J 6 bases; nucleotides not matched to a gene: 7. This CDR3 is built from 14 residues.

V is TRBV5-1 and J is TRBJ2-3, with D unclear. The CDR3 consists of 14 residues. Germline V lookup: CDR1 SGHRS, CDR2 YFSETQ. The V end lost 4 bases, the J end lost 1 base, and 10 bases lay between the germline ends. Here the CDR3 reads CASSTTAGTDTQYF. Here the CDR3 DNA reads TGCGCCAGCAGCACAACCGCCGGCACAGATACGCAGTATTTT.

The gene calls are TRBV7-8 and TRBJ1-3; TRBD1 aligns across 7 bases. CDR1 SGHVS and CDR2 FQNEAQ come from the germline V gene. This CDR3 comprises 16 residues. V gave up 5 bases and J gave up 0 bases; unmatched junction bases: 7. The CDR3 reads CASSRQGSSSGNTIYF. The DNA for the CDR3 is TGTGCCAGCAGCAGACAGGGTTCCAGCTCTGGAAACACCATATATTTT.

The CDR3 loop reads CASSPEQGTNYGYTF. The CDR3 nucleotides read TGTGCCAGCTCACCCGAACAGGGGACAAACTATGGCTACACCTTC. The gene calls are TRBV18 and TRBJ1-2, with 7 positions matching TRBD1. The J segment lost 2 bases and the V segment lost 3 bases, leaving 6 bases of the junction unmatched. The length of the CDR3 is 15 residues. CDR1 KGHSH and CDR2 LQKENI come from the germline V gene.

V usage is TRBV9 and J usage is TRBJ2-7, with 10 bases fitting TRBD2. Trimming cost V 0 bases and J 5 bases; bases outside gene matches: 5. This CDR3 has 15 residues. CDR1 and CDR2 (germline): SGDLS, YYNGEE. The CDR3 reads CASSVGASGGHEQYF. CDR3 sequence (DNA): TGTGCCAGCAGCGTAGGGGCTAGCGGGGGCCACGAGCAGTACTTC.

CDR3: CASSPGHRDPTEAFF. CDR3 coding DNA: TGTGCCAGCAGTCCGGGACATCGGGACCCCACTGAAGCTTTCTTT. The chain carries TRBV6-5 and TRBJ1-1; maybe TRBD1 (6 bases). The CDR3 is 15 residues long. Germline assignment: CDR1 MNHEY and CDR2 SVGAGI. V was pared by 5 bases and J by 4 bases, with 17 bases between.

The V call is TRBV2, the J call TRBJ2-5, with 11 bases lining up with TRBD1. Germline-derived CDR1 and CDR2 are SNHLY and FYNNEI. The CDR3 covers 16 residues. The V and J ends lost 6 bases and 5 bases, in that order; junction bases with no gene match: 11. CDR3 nucleotides: TGTGCCAGCAGCGAGAGGACAGGGGGCGATTTGGAGACCCAGTACTTC. Translated, it gives CASSERTGGDLETQYF. Full variable domain (remainder filled in from reference TRBV2 and TRBJ2-5): EPEVTQTPSHQVTQMGQEVILRCVPISNHLYFYWYRQILGQKVEFLVSFYNNEISEKSEIFDDQFSVERPDGSNFTLKIRSTKLEDSAMYFCASSERTGGDLETQYFGPGTRLLVL.

J is TRBJ2-3 and V is TRBV10-1, with D possibly matching TRBD1 (5 bases). Deletions cut 0 bases from V and 6 bases from J, with 10 bases between. This CDR3 comprises 14 residues. CDR1 WNHNN and CDR2 SYGVQD come from the germline V gene (reference sequence). CDR3 protein: CASSESGRGDTQYF. The CDR3 DNA follows: TGCGCCAGCAGTGAGTCCGGAAGGGGCGATACGCAGTATTTT.